This T cell receptor beta chain is from a study of blood T cell repertoires in COVID-19. Study overall: Whether acute or convalescent, the COVID-19 samples came from the United States, Italy and Spain.

Only in-frame clones appear in the TCRdb table, and some are missing; sequencing was by immunoSEQ multiplex PCR. In the table there are about 250,000 clones, approximately 83% of which are singletons. The germline gives CDR1 KGHSH, CDR2 LQKENI. The trim removed 3 bases at V and 2 bases at J, leaving 0 bases unmatched. This CDR3 is 14 amino acids long. This receptor was taken from a human donor in a cohort sampled during active COVID-19. The gene calls are TRBV18 and TRBJ1-3; 8 bases map to TRBD1. Source material: peripheral blood. As DNA, the CDR3 is TGTGCCAGCTCACCGGACAGGGCTGGAAACACCATATATTTT. Protein sequence: CASSPDRAGNTIYF.